Following are 14 T cell receptor beta chains from one sample sequenced in a study of T cell changes during pregnancy in multiple sclerosis. Profiling relied on immunoSEQ multiplex PCR, and the TCRdb table lists in-frame clones only, not all of them. The repertoire consists of approximately 70,000 clones, with roughly nine tenths occurring once and the leading ten covering more than 0.8%. The material was peripheral blood, obtained in the first trimester of pregnancy. The source of these receptors is a female donor in good health, enrolled as a control in a pregnancy study.

CDR3 loop: CASRASGDYNEQFF. The CDR3 coding sequence is TGTGCCAGTAGGGCTAGCGGAGACTACAATGAGCAGTTCTTC. The V and J genes are TRBV19 and TRBJ2-1, with 7 bases that match TRBD2. V shed 6 bases and J 3 bases; nucleotides not matched to a gene: 5. The CDR3 spans 14 residues. Germline assignment: CDR1 LNHDA and CDR2 SQIVND (reference sequence).

This chain joins TRBV5-5 and TRBJ2-1, with 9 positions matching TRBD2. The CDR3 is 16 amino acids. Germline assignment: CDR1 SGHKS and CDR2 YYEKEE (reference sequence). V shed 0 bases and J 4 bases; nucleotides not matched to a gene: 5. The chain's CDR3 is CASSLDGGGAYNEQFF. CDR3 in DNA: TGTGCCAGCAGCTTGGATGGCGGGGGGGCTTACAATGAGCAGTTCTTC.

The V call is TRBV5-1, the J call TRBJ2-7; the D is unclear. The CDR3 contains 13 residues. The V gene lost 2 bases and the J gene lost 3 bases, with 9 bases spanning the gap. Germline values: CDR1 SGHRS, CDR2 YFSETQ. In DNA, the CDR3 is TGCGCCAGCAGCTTTGGAGCCCGCTACGAGCAGTACTTC. This encodes CASSFGARYEQYF.

The V gene is TRBV28, the J gene TRBJ2-3; 10 positions match TRBD2. The CDR3 extends over 17 amino acids. Germline loops: CDR1 MDHEN, CDR2 SYDVKM. J lost 3 bases, V lost 1 base, and 7 bases had no gene match. DNA for the CDR3: TGTGCCAGCAGTTTATCGGAGCGGGAGGGTAGTACAGATACGCAGTATTTT. This sequence encodes CASSLSEREGSTDTQYF. Supplemented by reference TRBV28 and TRBJ2-3, the full variable domain reads DVKVTQSSRYLVKRTGEKVFLECVQDMDHENMFWYRQDPGLGLRLIYFSYDVKMKEKGDIPEGYSVSREKKERFSLILESASTNQTSMYLCASSLSEREGSTDTQYFGPGTRLTVL.

J is TRBJ2-5 and V is TRBV25-1, with 7 nucleotides matching TRBD2. CDR1 is MGHDK, CDR2 SYGVNS, per germline. Losses at the gene ends were 4 bases for V and 4 bases for J; bases not matched to a gene: 3. The CDR3 extends over 13 amino acids. This chain's CDR3 is CASSAAGAETQYF. As DNA, the CDR3 is TGTGCCAGCAGTGCGGCGGGAGCAGAGACCCAGTACTTC.

The chain is built from TRBV5-8 and TRBJ2-5; D is unclear. CDR1 is SGHTS, CDR2 YDEGEE, per germline. The V end lost 4 bases, the J end lost 6 bases, and 13 bases lay between the germline ends. The CDR3 is made up of 13 amino acids. As DNA, the CDR3 is TGTGCCAGCAGCCAGGATTTGCTAAAGACCCAGTACTTC. This codes for CASSQDLLKTQYF.

V is TRBV28 and J is TRBJ2-3; 8 bases fit TRBD2. V was clipped by 6 bases and J by 5 bases; unmatched bases: 7. Germline V gene sequence: CDR1 MDHEN, CDR2 SYDVKM. The CDR3 runs to 14 residues. The CDR3 region is CASRLPGLGDTQYF. DNA of the CDR3: TGTGCCAGCAGACTCCCGGGACTAGGAGATACGCAGTATTTT.

This chain joins TRBV18 and TRBJ2-7, with no clear D. Germline lookup yields CDR1 KGHSH and CDR2 LQKENI. V lost 3 bases and J 0 bases, leaving 15 bases between the germline ends. CDR3 size: 16 residues. CDR3 amino acids: CASSPKGGGPSYEQYF. The CDR3 region has the DNA TGTGCCAGCTCACCCAAAGGTGGCGGTCCCTCCTACGAGCAGTACTTC.

V gene TRBV18 combines with J gene TRBJ1-2; 9 bases are a match to TRBD1. The ends lost 4 bases at V and 2 bases at J; junction bases unmatched: 5. Germline CDR1 KGHSH, CDR2 LQKENI. The length of the CDR3 is 15 residues. The CDR3 is CASSRGQGLNYGYTF. CDR3 in DNA: TGTGCCAGCTCACGGGGACAGGGTCTAAACTATGGCTACACCTTC.

The rearrangement joins TRBV6-5 to TRBJ1-4, with a weak D call TRBD1 (6 bases). Germline V lookup: CDR1 MNHEY, CDR2 SVGAGI. V was clipped by 4 bases and J by 7 bases, with 19 bases between them. This CDR3 is built from 16 residues. As DNA, the CDR3 is TGTGCCAGCAGTTTCGGGACACCGCTTCGGGCTGAAAAACTGTTTTTT. Translation gives CASSFGTPLRAEKLFF.

As concerns this clone: The junction shows a germline mismatch at one end, possibly a read error. This chain connects TRBV25-1 to TRBJ2-5; 8 bases fit TRBD1. Germline lookup yields CDR1 MGHDK and CDR2 SYGVNS. The CDR3 extends over 13 amino acids. CDR3 DNA: TGTGCCACCAGTCAGGGGGCTCAAGAGACCCAGTACTTC. The encoded protein is CATSQGAQETQYF.

Of note for this clone: This sample includes further DNA sequences coding for the same CDR3. The chain carries TRBV7-2 and TRBJ1-5; tentatively, D is TRBD1 (6 bases). CDR3 length equals 14 residues. Germline-derived CDR1 and CDR2 are SGHTA and FQGNSA. Deletions cut 5 bases from V and 2 bases from J, with 10 bases between. CDR3 nucleotides: TGTGCCAGCAGCCCGAGACAGGGCAATCAGCCCCAGCATTTT. Amino acid sequence: CASSPRQGNQPQHF.

This clone was detected only a few times. For the CDR3, the DNA is TGTGCCAGTAGTGGGCGGACTGATACCTACAATGAGCAGTTCTTC. This codes for CASSGRTDTYNEQFF. This chain links TRBV19 with TRBJ2-1, with a possible D match to TRBD2 (5 bases). Germline CDR1 reads LNHDA; CDR2 reads SQIVND (reference sequence). Trimming stripped 5 bases from V and 2 bases from J, with 13 bases between. The CDR3 has 15 residues.

V and J are TRBV27 and TRBJ1-1; a possible D gene is TRBD1 (6 bases). Germline CDR1 and CDR2: MNHEY and SMNVEV (reference sequence). CDR3 length equals 11 residues. Trimming removed 5 bases from V and 11 bases from J, with 12 bases in between. This chain's CDR3 is CASSVAGEAFF. CDR3 nucleotides: TGTGCCAGCAGTGTGGCAGGGGAGGCTTTCTTT.